This TCR beta chain was observed in a study of early T cells in non-severe SARS-CoV-2 infection. Looked up from germline, CDR1 is MNHNY and CDR2 is SVGAGI (reference sequence). V was trimmed by 1 base and J by 8 bases, leaving 8 bases between them. This CDR3 region has 13 residues. Each CDR3 protein gets one entry after TCRdb re-called the 5' RACE reads with MiXCR. The data contain roughly 55,000 distinct CDR3 sequences, about 9.9% of them seen just once; the ten biggest clones take up 9.5% to 13%. The chain joins TRBV6-6 to TRBJ1-4; D possibly corresponds to TRBD1 (5 bases). This TCR came from an adult who was a healthcare worker with PCR-confirmed SARS-CoV-2 infection or an uninfected control (not recorded which). Sequencing input: whole blood. The CDR3 DNA sequence: TGTGCCAGCAGTTACTTGGGACCCGAAAAACTGTTTTTT. Translated: CASSYLGPEKLFF.